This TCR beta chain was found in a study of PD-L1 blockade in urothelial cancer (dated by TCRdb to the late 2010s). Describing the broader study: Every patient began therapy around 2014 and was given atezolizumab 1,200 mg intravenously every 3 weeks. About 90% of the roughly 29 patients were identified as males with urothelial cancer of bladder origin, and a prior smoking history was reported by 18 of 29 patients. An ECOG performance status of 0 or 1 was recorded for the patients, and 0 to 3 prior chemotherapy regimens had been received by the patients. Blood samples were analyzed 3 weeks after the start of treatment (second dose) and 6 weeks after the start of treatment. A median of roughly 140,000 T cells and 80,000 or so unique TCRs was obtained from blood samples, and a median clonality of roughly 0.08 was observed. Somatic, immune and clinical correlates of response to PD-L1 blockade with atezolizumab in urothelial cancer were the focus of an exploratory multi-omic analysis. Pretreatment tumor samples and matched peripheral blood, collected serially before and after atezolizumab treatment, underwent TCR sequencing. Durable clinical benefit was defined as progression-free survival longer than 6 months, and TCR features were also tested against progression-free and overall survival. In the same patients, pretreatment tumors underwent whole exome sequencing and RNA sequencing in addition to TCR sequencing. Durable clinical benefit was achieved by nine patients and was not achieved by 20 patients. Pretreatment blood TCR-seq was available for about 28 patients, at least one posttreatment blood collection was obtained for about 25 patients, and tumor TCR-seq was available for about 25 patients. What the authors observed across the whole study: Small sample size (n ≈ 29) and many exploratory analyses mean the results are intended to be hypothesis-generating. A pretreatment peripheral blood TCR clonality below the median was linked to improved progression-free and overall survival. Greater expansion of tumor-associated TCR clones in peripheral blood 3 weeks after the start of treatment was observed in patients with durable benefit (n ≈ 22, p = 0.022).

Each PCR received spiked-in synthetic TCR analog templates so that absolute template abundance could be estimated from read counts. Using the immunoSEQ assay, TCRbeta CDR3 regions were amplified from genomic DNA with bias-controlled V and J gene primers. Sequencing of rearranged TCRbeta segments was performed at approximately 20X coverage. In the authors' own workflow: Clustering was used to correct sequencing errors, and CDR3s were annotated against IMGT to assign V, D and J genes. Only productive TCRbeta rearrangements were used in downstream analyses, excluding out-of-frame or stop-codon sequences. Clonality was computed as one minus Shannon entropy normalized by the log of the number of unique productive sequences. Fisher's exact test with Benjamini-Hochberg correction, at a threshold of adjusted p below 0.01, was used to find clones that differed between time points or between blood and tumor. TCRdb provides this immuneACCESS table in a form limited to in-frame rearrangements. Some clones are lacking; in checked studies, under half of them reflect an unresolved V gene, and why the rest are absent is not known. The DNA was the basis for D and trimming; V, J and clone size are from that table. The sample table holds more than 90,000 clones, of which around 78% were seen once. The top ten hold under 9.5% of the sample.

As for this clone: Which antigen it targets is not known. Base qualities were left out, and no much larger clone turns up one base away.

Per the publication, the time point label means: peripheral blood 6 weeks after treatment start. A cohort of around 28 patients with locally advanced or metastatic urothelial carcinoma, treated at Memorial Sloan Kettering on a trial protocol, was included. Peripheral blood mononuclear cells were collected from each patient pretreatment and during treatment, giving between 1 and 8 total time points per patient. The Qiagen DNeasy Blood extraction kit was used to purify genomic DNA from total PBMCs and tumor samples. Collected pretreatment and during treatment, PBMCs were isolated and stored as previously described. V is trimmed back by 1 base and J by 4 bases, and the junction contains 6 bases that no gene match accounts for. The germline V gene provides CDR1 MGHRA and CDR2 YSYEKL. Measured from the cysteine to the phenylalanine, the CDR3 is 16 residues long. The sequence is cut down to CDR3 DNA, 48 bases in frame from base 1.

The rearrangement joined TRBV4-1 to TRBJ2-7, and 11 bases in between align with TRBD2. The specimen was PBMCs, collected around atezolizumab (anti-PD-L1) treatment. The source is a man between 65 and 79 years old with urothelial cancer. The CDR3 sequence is CASSQVTSGNTYEQYF. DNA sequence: TGCGCCAGCAGCCAAGTGACTAGCGGGAACACTTACGAGCAGTACTTC.